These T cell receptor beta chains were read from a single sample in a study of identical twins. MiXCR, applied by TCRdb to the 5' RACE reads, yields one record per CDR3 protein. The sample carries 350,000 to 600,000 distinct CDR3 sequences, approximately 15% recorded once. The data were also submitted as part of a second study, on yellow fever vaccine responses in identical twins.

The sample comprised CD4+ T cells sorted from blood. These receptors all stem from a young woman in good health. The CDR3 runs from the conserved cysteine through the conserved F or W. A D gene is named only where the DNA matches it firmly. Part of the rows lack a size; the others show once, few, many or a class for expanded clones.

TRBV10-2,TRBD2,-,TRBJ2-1,TGCGCCAGCAGTGAGGGACTAGCGGGAGGCAATGAGCAGTTCTTC,CASSEGLAGGNEQFF
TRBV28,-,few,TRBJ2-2,TGTGCCAGCCGAAAGGCCCGAAACACCGGGGAGCTGTTTTTT,CASRKARNTGELFF
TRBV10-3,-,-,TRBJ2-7,TGTACCATCAGTGACCAGGGGATGGCCGAGCAGTACTTC,CTISDQGMAEQYF
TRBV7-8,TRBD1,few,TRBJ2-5,TGTGCCAGCAGCTTAGAGGACAGGAGAGGAGAGACCCAGTACTTC,CASSLEDRRGETQYF
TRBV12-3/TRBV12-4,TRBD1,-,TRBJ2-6,TGTGCCAGCAGTTCCTACCGGGACAGATCCTCTGGGGCCAACGTCCTGACTTTC,CASSSYRDRSSGANVLTF
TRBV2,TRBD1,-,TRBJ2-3,TGTGCCAGCAGTGATTGGAGACAGGGGACAGATACGCAGTATTTT,CASSDWRQGTDTQYF
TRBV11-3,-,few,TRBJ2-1,TGTGCCAGCAGCTATGGGGGAGGTTCCTACAATGAGCAGTTCTTC,CASSYGGGSYNEQFF
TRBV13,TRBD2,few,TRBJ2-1,TGTGCCAGCAGCCTGGAGGGATATGTGGGGACTAGCGGGAGTTTTCCCTACAATGAGCAGTTCTTC,CASSLEGYVGTSGSFPYNEQFF
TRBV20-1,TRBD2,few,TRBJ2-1,TGCAGTGCTATCTTAGCGGGGGTTTCCTACAATGAGCAGTTCTTC,CSAILAGVSYNEQFF
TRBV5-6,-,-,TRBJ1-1,TGTGCCAGCAGCTTGGCCAAGGGGGATGCTTTCTTT,CASSLAKGDAFF
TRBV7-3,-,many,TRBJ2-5,TGTGCCAGCAGCTCTCGACAACAAGAGACCCAGTACTTC,CASSSRQQETQYF
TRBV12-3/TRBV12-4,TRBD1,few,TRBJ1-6,TGTGCCAGCAGTAGGGGACAGGGGGATTCACCCCTCCACTTT,CASSRGQGDSPLHF
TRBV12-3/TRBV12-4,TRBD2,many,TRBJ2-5,TGTGCCAGCAGTCCCTATAGCGGGAGGTACCAAGAGACCCAGTACTTC,CASSPYSGRYQETQYF
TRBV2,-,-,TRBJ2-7,TGTGCCAGCAGTGATACCAGAGCGGACACCTACGAGCAGTACTTC,CASSDTRADTYEQYF
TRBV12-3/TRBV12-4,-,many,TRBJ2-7,TGTGCCAGCAGCGCGGTTGGCGAGCAGTACTTC,CASSAVGEQYF
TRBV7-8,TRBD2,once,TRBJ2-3,TGTGCCAGCAGCCTATTAGTTGTCGGGGCGCGGGGGGATACGCAGTATTTT,CASSLLVVGARGDTQYF
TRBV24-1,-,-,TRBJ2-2,TGTGCCAGCAGTACCGGGGCGGACGGGGAGCTGTTTTTT,CASSTGADGELFF
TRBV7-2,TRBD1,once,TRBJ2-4,TGTGCCAGCAGCTACAGGACTGGCAGGCAGGGGGACATTCAGTACTTC,CASSYRTGRQGDIQYF
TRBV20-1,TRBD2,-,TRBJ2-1,TGCAGTGCTAGAACAGCGGGGGGACGTCCGGACAATGAGCAGTTCTTC,CSARTAGGRPDNEQFF
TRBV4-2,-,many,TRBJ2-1,TGTGCCAGCAGCCAAGAATCCGGGCGGAATGAGCAGTTCTTC,CASSQESGRNEQFF
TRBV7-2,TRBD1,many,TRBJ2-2,TGTGCCAGCAGCTCACGGACAGGGGGCACCGGGGAGCTGTTTTTT,CASSSRTGGTGELFF
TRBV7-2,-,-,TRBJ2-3,TGTGCCAGCAGCCCGGGGCGGGGAAATACGCAGTATTTT,CASSPGRGNTQYF
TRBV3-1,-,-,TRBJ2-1,TGTGCCAGCAGCCCCTGGGGGGGGGCGGGGGACTCCTACAATGAGCAGTTCTTC,CASSPWGGAGDSYNEQFF
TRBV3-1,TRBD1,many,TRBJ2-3,TGTGCCAGCAGCAATACAGGGGGCGGGTCAGATACGCAGTATTTT,CASSNTGGGSDTQYF
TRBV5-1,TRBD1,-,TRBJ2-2,TGCGCCAGCAATCCCCGCCCGACAGGGACCACCGGGGAGCTGTTTTTT,CASNPRPTGTTGELFF
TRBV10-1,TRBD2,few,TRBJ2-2,TGCGCCAGCAGTGAACTAGCGACCGGGGAGCTGTTTTTT,CASSELATGELFF
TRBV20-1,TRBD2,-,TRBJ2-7,TGCAGTGCTAGAGGCGTTACTAGCGGGAGGGTGTACGAGCAGTACTTC,CSARGVTSGRVYEQYF
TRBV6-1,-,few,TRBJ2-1,TGTGCCAGCCAAAAAGGGGGGTCCCTCAATGAGCAGTTCTTC,CASQKGGSLNEQFF
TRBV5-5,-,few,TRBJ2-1,TGTGCCAGCAGCTTTGCTGACATAGACAGCTACAATGAGCAGTTCTTC,CASSFADIDSYNEQFF
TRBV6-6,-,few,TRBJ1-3,TGTGCCGGGGGCGCCCAGGCGGGAAACACCATATATTTT,CAGGAQAGNTIYF
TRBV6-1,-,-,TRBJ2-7,TGTGCCAGCAGTGACCAGGGTAGCTCCTACGAGCAGTACTTC,CASSDQGSSYEQYF
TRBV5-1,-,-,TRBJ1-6,TGCGCCAGCATGGAGACCCCCAATTCACCCCTCCACTTT,CASMETPNSPLHF
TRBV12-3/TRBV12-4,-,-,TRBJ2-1,TGTGCCAGCAGTACCGCCAGACAGGCCAATGAGCAGTTCTTC,CASSTARQANEQFF
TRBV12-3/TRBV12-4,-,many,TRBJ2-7,TGTGCCAGCAGGCTAGAGGAGGGCGAGCAGTACTTC,CASRLEEGEQYF
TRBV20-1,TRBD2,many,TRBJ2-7,TGCAGTGCTAGAGACGGCGGGGGTCCCTACGAGCAGTACTTC,CSARDGGGPYEQYF
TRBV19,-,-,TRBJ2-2,TGTGCCAGTAGTATATGGCAGGGCGGCGGGACCGGGGAGCTGTTTTTT,CASSIWQGGGTGELFF
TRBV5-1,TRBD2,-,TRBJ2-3,TGCGCCAGCAGCTTGCGGGGGGTCGACACAGATACGCAGTATTTT,CASSLRGVDTDTQYF
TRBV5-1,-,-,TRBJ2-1,TGCGCCAGCAGCTCCCTGTCGGGGAATGAGCAGTTCTTC,CASSSLSGNEQFF
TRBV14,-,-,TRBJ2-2,TGTGCCAGCAGCCAAGAGGCAAGCGGGGAGCTGTTTTTT,CASSQEASGELFF
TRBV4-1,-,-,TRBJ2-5,TGCGCCAGCAGCCAAGGTTTCGTAGGGGGAGGGCCCTCGCGGGAGACCCAGTACTTC,CASSQGFVGGGPSRETQYF
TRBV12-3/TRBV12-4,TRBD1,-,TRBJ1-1,TGTGCCAGCAGGACCGGACAGGTGAACACTGAAGCTTTCTTT,CASRTGQVNTEAFF
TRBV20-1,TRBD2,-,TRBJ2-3,TGCAGTGCTAGAGATCGACTAGCGGGAAGAGATACGCAGTATTTT,CSARDRLAGRDTQYF
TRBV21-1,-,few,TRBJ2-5,TGTGCCAGCAGCAAAGGTTCGGGGGGAGAGACCCAGTACTTC,CASSKGSGGETQYF
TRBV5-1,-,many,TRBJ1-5,TGCGCCAGCAGCCCGGTCGGGGGCAAGGGCCAGCCCCAGCATTTT,CASSPVGGKGQPQHF
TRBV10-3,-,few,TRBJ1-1,TGTGCCATCAGTGAGCGGGGGCCCTCGGTTGAAGCTTTCTTT,CAISERGPSVEAFF
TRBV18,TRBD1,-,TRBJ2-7,TGTGCCAGCTCATACATTTCCGGGACAGGGGGCGAGCAGTACTTC,CASSYISGTGGEQYF